This is a list of T cell receptor beta chains from one sample in a study of T cell repertoires in cytomegalovirus infection. Each CDR3 protein is one row after TCRdb ran MiXCR on the reads. The sample lists a few hundred thousand distinct CDR3 sequences, over 15% occurring once. Specimen: CD8+ T cells from PBMCs. All receptors derive from a human donor in good health (CMV status not recorded). Some clones in this sample may be carry-over from other donors' samples. The CDR3 runs from the conserved cysteine through the conserved F or W. The D gene is left open where the match is weak. Only part of the rows carry a size: once, few, many, or a class if the clone is expanded.

DNA,CDR3,V,J,D,size,length
TGTGCCAGCAGCCCGAGGAGGGGGGGGAAGGGCACTGAAGCTTTCTTT,CASSPRRGGKGTEAFF,TRBV27,TRBJ1-1,NA,NA,16
TGTGCCATCAGTGGGCCAGGGTTTAGGGCTGAAGCTTTCTTT,CAISGPGFRAEAFF,TRBV10-3,TRBJ1-1,NA,many,14
TGTGCCAGCGGAGGGGCGGGCGGGGCCAACGTCCTGACTTTC,CASGGAGGANVLTF,TRBV7-9,TRBJ2-6,NA,NA,14
TGTGCCAGCGGCTGGGGTTCTGGGCCCTACGAGCAGTACTTC,CASGWGSGPYEQYF,TRBV2,TRBJ2-7,NA,few,14
TGTGCCAGCAGTTTATTGGTCGACCTCCAAGAGACCCAGTACTTC,CASSLLVDLQETQYF,TRBV28,TRBJ2-5,NA,once,15
TGTGCCAGCGACAACTACCTACGGTGGTACGAGCAGTACTTC,CASDNYLRWYEQYF,TRBV6-4,TRBJ2-7,NA,NA,14
TGTGCCAGCAGTGAGCCTGGGACAGTAGTATCAGACTCCTACGAGCAGTACTTC,CASSEPGTVVSDSYEQYF,TRBV2,TRBJ2-7,TRBD1,many,18
TGTGCCAGCAGATATCTACCCCCTAACGAGCAGTACTTC,CASRYLPPNEQYF,TRBV6-2/TRBV6-3,TRBJ2-7,NA,many,13
TGCAGTGCTAGAGATCTCTTGCCCTCTGGAAACACCATATATTTT,CSARDLLPSGNTIYF,TRBV20-1,TRBJ1-3,NA,few,15
TGTGCCAGCAGCTCCGGGACAGGGTGGGACGAGCAGTACTTC,CASSSGTGWDEQYF,TRBV11-2,TRBJ2-7,TRBD1,NA,14
TGTGCCAGCAGTGGGGATCGCGGGACTACTAATGAAAAACTGTTTTTT,CASSGDRGTTNEKLFF,TRBV12-3/TRBV12-4,TRBJ1-4,NA,NA,16
TGTGCCAGCACCGTGAGGGCTAGCGGGGGGAATGAGCAGTTCTTC,CASTVRASGGNEQFF,TRBV6-2/TRBV6-3,TRBJ2-1,TRBD2,many,15
TGCAGTGCTAGAGATCCGGGACTAGCGTTTAATGAGCAGTTCTTC,CSARDPGLAFNEQFF,TRBV20-1,TRBJ2-1,TRBD2,few,15
TGTGCCAGCAGGGTTTTGCAGGGATCCTACGAGCAGTACTTC,CASRVLQGSYEQYF,TRBV6-5,TRBJ2-7,NA,few,14
TGTGCCAGCATCCAAAGTGGACAAGACTATGGCTACACCTTC,CASIQSGQDYGYTF,TRBV13,TRBJ1-2,NA,NA,14
TGTGCCACCAGCGGGGAGAAAGCGGGGAGAAAAGAGACCCAGTACTTC,CATSGEKAGRKETQYF,TRBV15,TRBJ2-5,TRBD2,few,16
TGTGCCACCAGCAGAGGTAGTTCACCCCTCCACTTT,CATSRGSSPLHF,TRBV15,TRBJ1-6,NA,few,12
TGTGCCAGTAGTATCCTGATCGGGGGCCTGACAGATACGCAGTATTTT,CASSILIGGLTDTQYF,TRBV19,TRBJ2-3,NA,NA,16
TGTGCCAGCACCCCTATATCCGTATCGGGTCAGCCCCAGCATTTT,CASTPISVSGQPQHF,TRBV28,TRBJ1-5,NA,many,15
TGTGCCAGCAGCCCCCGGGACAGGGACACAGATACGCAGTATTTT,CASSPRDRDTDTQYF,TRBV7-9,TRBJ2-3,TRBD1,many,15
TGTGCCAGCAGCCAACACGGGGGGAACACTGAAGCTTTCTTT,CASSQHGGNTEAFF,TRBV3-1,TRBJ1-1,NA,few,14
TGTGCCAGCAGCTTAGAACAGGTAGAGCAGTTCTTC,CASSLEQVEQFF,TRBV11-2,TRBJ2-1,NA,NA,12
TGTGCCAGCAGCTCGCGTGGGACCTACGAGCAGTACTTC,CASSSRGTYEQYF,TRBV7-2,TRBJ2-7,NA,many,13
TGTGCCAGCAGCTTAGGAGGGGCACCGAAGGAGCAGTACTTC,CASSLGGAPKEQYF,TRBV7-6,TRBJ2-7,NA,many,14
TGTGCCAGCAGCTACCGGACGGCTCAAGAGACCCAGTACTTC,CASSYRTAQETQYF,TRBV7-9,TRBJ2-5,NA,NA,14
TGCGCCAGCAGCCAAGATTCGGAAGCAGATACGCAGTATTTT,CASSQDSEADTQYF,TRBV4-3,TRBJ2-3,NA,few,14
TGTGCCAGCAGCTTAAGAAGTCCACCGGGACTAGCCAACACCGGGGAGCTGTTTTTT,CASSLRSPPGLANTGELFF,TRBV7-8,TRBJ2-2,TRBD2,many,19
TGTGCCAGCAGCGAAACAGGAACCCAAATAATGAACACTGAAGCTTTCTTT,CASSETGTQIMNTEAFF,TRBV7-8,TRBJ1-1,NA,many,17
TGCGCCAGCAGCCAAGATCGCGCAGGACCAGCTAACTATGGCTACACCTTC,CASSQDRAGPANYGYTF,TRBV4-1,TRBJ1-2,NA,NA,17
TGTGCCAGCAGCTTATATCGTATACAGGGGATGTATTTT,CASSLYRIQGMYF,TRBV7-8,TRBJ2-3,TRBD1,many,13
TGTGCCAGCAGCCCGGACGGGGACCAAGAGACCCAGTACTTC,CASSPDGDQETQYF,TRBV11-2,TRBJ2-5,NA,NA,14
TGTGCCAGCGGCACAGGGGGAGATACGCAGTATTTT,CASGTGGDTQYF,TRBV6-2/TRBV6-3,TRBJ2-3,TRBD1,few,12
TGTGCCAGCAGTTTGCAGGGTATAGGTGAAGCTTTCTTT,CASSLQGIGEAFF,TRBV28,TRBJ1-1,NA,few,13
TGTGCCAGCAGCCCCGTTAGCGGGGTGAGCTCCTACGAGCAGTACTTC,CASSPVSGVSSYEQYF,TRBV7-9,TRBJ2-7,TRBD2,few,16
TGTGCCAGCAGTTCGAACCAGGGAGCCGAGTACTTC,CASSSNQGAEYF,TRBV28,TRBJ2-7,NA,few,12
TGTGCCAGCCCAAAGTTTGCAGGGTATAGCAATCAGCCCCAGCATTTT,CASPKFAGYSNQPQHF,TRBV14,TRBJ1-5,NA,NA,16
TGTGCCAGCAGCATCCCCGGGACAGGGGTCGAGACCCAGTACTTC,CASSIPGTGVETQYF,TRBV7-9,TRBJ2-5,TRBD1,NA,15
TGCGCCAGCAGCCAAGATGGGCAGGGGGGGTACAATGAGCAGTTCTTC,CASSQDGQGGYNEQFF,TRBV4-1,TRBJ2-1,NA,NA,16
TGCGCCAGCAGCCAAGAAAAGGAATATCAGCCCCAGCATTTT,CASSQEKEYQPQHF,TRBV4-1,TRBJ1-5,NA,few,14
TGCGCCAGCAGCCAACATAGCGGGGGTTACAATGAGCAGTTCTTC,CASSQHSGGYNEQFF,TRBV4-1,TRBJ2-1,TRBD2,many,15